These 25 T cell receptor beta chains were sequenced from one sample in a study of PD-1 blockade in classical Hodgkin lymphoma. Here immunoSEQ multiplex PCR was the method, and the copy in TCRdb shows in-frame clones only, minus some. The repertoire includes about 100,000 clones, about 89% of them detected once, and under 7.5% sits in the top ten. All the patients suffered relapse after autologous stem cell transplantation, and brentuximab vedotin exposure differed. The sequencing here drew on peripheral blood mononuclear cells (PBMCs), taken before the second cycle of nivolumab. The receptors were gathered from a human donor with classical Hodgkin lymphoma.

The chain uses TRBV30 and TRBJ2-3; no clear D. V was trimmed by 0 bases and J by 2 bases, leaving 15 bases between them. This CDR3 region has 16 residues. Per the germline V gene, CDR1 is GTSNPN and CDR2 is SVGIG (reference sequence). The CDR3 DNA sequence: TGTGCCTGGAGTGTAGGTTCGAATCGGCCCACAGATACGCAGTATTTT. Its protein product is CAWSVGSNRPTDTQYF.

The rearrangement uses TRBV13 and TRBJ1-5; TRBD1 aligns across 8 bases. CDR3 length: 15 amino acids. V gave up 0 bases and J gave up 3 bases; unmatched junction bases: 1. Germline V CDR1 and CDR2: PRHDT, FYEKMQ (reference sequence). The CDR3 protein is CASSLGTGDNQPQHF. CDR3 nucleotides: TGTGCCAGCAGCTTAGGGACAGGGGACAATCAGCCCCAGCATTTT.

This clone occurred a few times. The V call is TRBV7-9, the J call TRBJ1-3; 8 bases agree with TRBD1. Germline values: CDR1 SEHNR, CDR2 FQNEAQ (reference sequence). V dropped 4 bases and J dropped 0; count of bases not matched to a gene: 5. The CDR3 loop spans 16 amino acids. The CDR3: CASSWEGTGSGNTIYF. DNA for the CDR3: TGTGCCAGCAGCTGGGAAGGGACAGGCTCTGGAAACACCATATATTTT.

J is TRBJ2-5 and V is TRBV13; 14 bases map to TRBD2. Trimming removed 1 base from V and 5 bases from J; junction bases left unmatched: 6. The CDR3 covers 17 residues. Germline V gives CDR1 PRHDT, CDR2 FYEKMQ (reference sequence). The CDR3 DNA follows: TGTGCCAGCAGCTTAGAGGGACTAGCGGGGGTACGGGAGACCCAGTACTTC. Translating it yields CASSLEGLAGVRETQYF.

The gene calls are TRBV2 and TRBJ2-7; the D gene could be TRBD1 or TRBD2 (5 bases each). The germline CDR1 and CDR2 sequences are SNHLY and FYNNEI. The CDR3 is made up of 14 amino acids. V gave up 7 bases and J gave up 6 bases, with 19 bases separating them. The CDR3 sequence is CASKGSTGPSEQYF. DNA of the CDR3: TGTGCCAGCAAAGGAAGTACGGGACCCTCCGAGCAGTACTTC.

The chain combines TRBV2 with TRBJ1-1; 7 nucleotides agree with TRBD1. There are 15 residues in the CDR3. V gave up 5 bases and J gave up 2 bases; unmatched junction bases: 8. CDR1 is SNHLY, CDR2 FYNNEI, per germline. The CDR3 sequence: CASSLEGASNTEAFF. CDR3 nucleotide sequence: TGTGCCAGCAGTCTCGAGGGGGCCTCAAACACTGAAGCTTTCTTT.

V gene TRBV5-6 combines with J gene TRBJ2-7; D tentatively fits TRBD1 or TRBD2 (5 bases each). The CDR3 runs 13 residues. CDR1 and CDR2 (germline): SGHDT, YYEEEE. V gave up 3 bases and J gave up 2 bases, with 9 bases separating them. CDR3 sequence (DNA): TGTGCCAGCAGCTGGGACGGACCCTACGAGCAGTACTTC. This codes for CASSWDGPYEQYF.

J is TRBJ2-5 and V is TRBV27; tentatively, D is TRBD1 or TRBD2 (6 bases each). The germline CDR1 and CDR2 sequences are MNHEY and SMNVEV (reference sequence). CDR3 size: 13 residues. The ends were cut back, 5 bases at V and 5 bases at J, with 12 bases in the middle. CDR3 loop: CASSKEGVETQYF. CDR3 in DNA: TGTGCCAGCAGTAAGGAGGGGGTGGAGACCCAGTACTTC.

This rearrangement joins TRBV7-2 to TRBJ2-5; 13 nucleotides agree with TRBD2. Germline values: CDR1 SGHTA, CDR2 FQGNSA. V was clipped by 2 bases and J by 5 bases; unmatched bases: 8. This CDR3 comprises 17 residues. The CDR3 DNA follows: TGTGCCAGCAGCTTACAAGGACTAGCGGGGGTCGGGGAGACCCAGTACTTC. Translation gives CASSLQGLAGVGETQYF.

The rearrangement joins TRBV6-5 to TRBJ2-3; possible D gene TRBD2, 7 bases. Germline lookup yields CDR1 MNHEY and CDR2 SVGAGI. The CDR3 loop spans 16 amino acids. The germline V and J ends were trimmed by 1 base and 3 bases, with 14 bases remaining between them. The CDR3 nucleotides are TGTGCCAGCAGTTACTTGGGGGGGGGCCGGACAGATACGCAGTATTTT. Amino acid sequence: CASSYLGGGRTDTQYF.

This chain joins TRBV7-6 and TRBJ1-1; no firm D call. This CDR3 is 14 amino acids long. Trimming stripped 3 bases from V and 3 bases from J, with 11 bases between. In germline, CDR1 is SGHVS, CDR2 FNYEAQ. This chain's CDR3 is CASSLARLDTEAFF. Here the CDR3 DNA reads TGTGCCAGCAGCTTGGCAAGGCTGGACACTGAAGCTTTCTTT.

This chain uses TRBV7-7 with TRBJ2-7; tentative D call: TRBD2 (5 bases). Deletions cut 3 bases from V and 0 bases from J, with 9 bases between. Germline lookup yields CDR1 SSHAT and CDR2 FNYEAQ (reference sequence). The CDR3 length is 14 residues. CDR3 DNA sequence: TGTGCCAGCAGCTTTCGCCGGGGCTCCTACGAGCAGTACTTC. It specifies CASSFRRGSYEQYF. Together with reference TRBV7-7 and TRBJ2-7, the CDR3 gives the full variable domain: GAGVSQSPRYKVTKRGQDVTLRCDPISSHATLYWYQQALGQGPEFLTYFNYEAQPDKSGLPSDRFSAERPEGSISTLTIQRTEQRDSAMYRCASSFRRGSYEQYFGPGTRLTVT.

V and J are TRBV9 and TRBJ2-7, with D possibly being TRBD2 (5 bases). V was trimmed by 5 bases and J by 0 bases, leaving 9 bases between them. The germline CDR1 and CDR2 sequences are SGDLS and YYNGEE. The CDR3 is made up of 13 amino acids. The CDR3 DNA sequence: TGTGCCAGCAGTCGGGGTTCCTCCTACGAGCAGTACTTC. Translation gives CASSRGSSYEQYF.

The rearrangement uses TRBV7-9 and TRBJ1-1; D is unclear. The germline gives CDR1 SEHNR, CDR2 FQNEAQ (reference sequence). V was trimmed by 1 base and J by 3 bases, leaving 6 bases between them. This CDR3 has 13 amino acids. In DNA, the CDR3 is TGTGCCAGCAGCTTAGTTGGGGACACTGAAGCTTTCTTT. Its translation: CASSLVGDTEAFF.

Here the CDR3 reads CAIKSNTGELFF. The DNA for the CDR3 is TGTGCCATCAAAAGCAACACCGGGGAGCTGTTTTTT. The rearrangement joins TRBV10-3 to TRBJ2-2, with D uncertain. Per the germline V gene, CDR1 is ENHRY and CDR2 is SYGVKD. The CDR3 extends over 12 amino acids. V was shortened by 7 bases and J by 2 bases, with 5 bases between the two germline ends.

This clone showed up just once. CDR3 amino acids: CASSFSTAVLEAFF. DNA for the CDR3: TGTGCCAGCAGCTTCTCGACGGCGGTGCTTGAAGCTTTCTTT. The J gene is TRBJ1-1, the V gene TRBV7-9; D call uncertain. V shed 3 bases and J shed 7 bases, with 15 bases lying between them. CDR3 length: 14 amino acids. CDR1 is SEHNR, CDR2 FQNEAQ, per germline (reference sequence).

The V and J genes are TRBV7-2 and TRBJ2-3; D remains ambiguous. Per germline, CDR1 SGHTA and CDR2 FQGNSA. Trimming took 4 bases from V and 0 from J, leaving 14 bases between them. There are 16 residues in the CDR3. CDR3 region: CASSYLGGVSTDTQYF. CDR3 in DNA: TGTGCCAGCAGCTACCTCGGTGGGGTTAGCACAGATACGCAGTATTTT.

CDR3 sequence reads: CASSLGGSGEAFF. In nucleotides, the CDR3 is TGTGCCAGCAGCTTAGGAGGGAGTGGTGAAGCTTTCTTT. The chain recombines TRBV7-2 with TRBJ1-1, with D hard to call. Between the trimmed V and J ends, which lost 1 base and 7 bases, there was a span of 10 bases. CDR3 size: 13 residues. Germline CDR1 is SGHTA and CDR2 is FQGNSA. The variable domain in full, completed from reference TRBV7-2 and TRBJ1-1, reads GAGVSQSPSNKVTEKGKDVELRCDPISGHTALYWYRQSLGQGLEFLIYFQGNSAPDKSGLPSDRFSAERTGGSVSTLTIQRTQQEDSAVYLCASSLGGSGEAFFGQGTRLTVV.

The V gene is TRBV11-2, the J gene TRBJ2-3; the D is unclear. The V gene's germline CDR1 is SGHAT and CDR2 FQNNGV. The CDR3 loop spans 17 amino acids. V was trimmed by 0 bases and J by 1 base, leaving 14 bases between them. Here the CDR3 reads CASSLESRRWGTDTQYF. The DNA for the CDR3 is TGTGCCAGCAGCTTAGAGTCCAGGAGATGGGGCACAGATACGCAGTATTTT.

This clone was picked up a small number of times. CDR3: CASRFVGREAEAFF. The CDR3, as DNA: TGTGCCAGCAGATTCGTTGGGAGGGAGGCTGAAGCTTTCTTT. The genes are TRBV6-6 and TRBJ1-1; D uncertain. Deletions cut 6 bases from V and 6 bases from J, with 17 bases between. The CDR3 is 14 residues long. Germline lookup yields CDR1 MNHNY and CDR2 SVGAGI (reference sequence).

The chain links TRBV2 to TRBJ1-2; a possible D gene is TRBD1 (6 bases). Per germline, CDR1 SNHLY and CDR2 FYNNEI. This CDR3 spans 14 amino acids. Trimming took off 6 bases at V and 3 bases at J, with 14 bases between the two ends. In DNA form, the CDR3 reads TGTGCCAGCAGCCCACAGGGCAGGGACTATGGCTACACCTTC. It specifies CASSPQGRDYGYTF. Drawing the rest from reference TRBV2 and TRBJ1-2, the complete variable domain is EPEVTQTPSHQVTQMGQEVILRCVPISNHLYFYWYRQILGQKVEFLVSFYNNEISEKSEIFDDQFSVERPDGSNFTLKIRSTKLEDSAMYFCASSPQGRDYGYTFGSGTRLTVV.

The sample holds a few counts of this clone. The chain carries TRBV28 and TRBJ1-5; a possible D gene is TRBD1 (6 bases). V lost 0 bases and J lost 2, with 11 bases in between. There are 16 residues in the CDR3. Germline CDR1 and CDR2: MDHEN and SYDVKM. The CDR3 DNA reads as TGTGCCAGCAGTTTATGGGGGGCAGTTGGCAATCAGCCCCAGCATTTT. Its protein is CASSLWGAVGNQPQHF.

The V call is TRBV6-1, the J call TRBJ1-1, with D possibly matching TRBD1 (5 bases). CDR3 length: 12 amino acids. V lost 8 bases and J lost 5, with 12 bases in between. CDR1 MNHNS and CDR2 SASEGT come from the germline V gene. For the CDR3, the DNA is TGTGCCAGCGGCGGGGGATTTACTGAAGCTTTCTTT. Translation gives CASGGGFTEAFF.

This clone was seen a few times. This chain joins TRBV18 and TRBJ1-4; D call uncertain. V was trimmed by 2 bases and J by 8 bases, leaving 3 bases between them. The CDR3 has 11 residues. Germline V CDR1 and CDR2: KGHSH, LQKENI. DNA of the CDR3: TGTGCCAGCTCACCAGGCGAAAAACTGTTTTTT. Its translation: CASSPGEKLFF. The full variable domain, rest sourced from reference TRBV18 and TRBJ1-4, is NAGVMQNPRHLVRRRGQEARLRCSPMKGHSHVYWYRQLPEEGLKFMVYLQKENIIDESGMPKERFSAEFPKEGPSILRIQQVVRGDSAAYFCASSPGEKLFFGSGTQLSVL.

The gene calls are TRBV7-2 and TRBJ2-5; D may match TRBD1 or TRBD2 (6 bases each). Germline CDR1 SGHTA, CDR2 FQGNSA. V was clipped by 5 bases and J by 7 bases, with 11 bases between them. The CDR3 is made up of 12 amino acids. The DNA for the CDR3 is TGTGCCAGCAGCCCACAGGGAGGGACCCAGTACTTC. Protein sequence: CASSPQGGTQYF.